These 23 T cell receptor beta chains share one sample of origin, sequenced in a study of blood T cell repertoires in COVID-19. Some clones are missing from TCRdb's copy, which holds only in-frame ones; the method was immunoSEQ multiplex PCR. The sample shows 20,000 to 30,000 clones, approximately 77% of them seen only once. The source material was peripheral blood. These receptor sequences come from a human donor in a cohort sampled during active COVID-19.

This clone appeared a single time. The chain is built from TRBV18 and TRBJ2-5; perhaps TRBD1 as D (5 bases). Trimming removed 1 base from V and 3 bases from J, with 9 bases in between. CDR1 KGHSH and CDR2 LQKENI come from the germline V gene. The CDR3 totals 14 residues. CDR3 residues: CASSPLVGEETQYF. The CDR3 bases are TGTGCCAGCTCACCACTAGTAGGGGAAGAGACCCAGTACTTC.

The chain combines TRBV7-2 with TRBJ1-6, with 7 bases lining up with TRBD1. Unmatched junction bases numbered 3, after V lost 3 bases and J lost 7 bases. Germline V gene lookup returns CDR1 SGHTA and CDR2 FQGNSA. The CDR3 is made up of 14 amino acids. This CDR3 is CASSLGTANSPLHF. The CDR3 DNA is TGTGCCAGCAGCTTGGGGACAGCCAATTCACCCCTCCACTTT.

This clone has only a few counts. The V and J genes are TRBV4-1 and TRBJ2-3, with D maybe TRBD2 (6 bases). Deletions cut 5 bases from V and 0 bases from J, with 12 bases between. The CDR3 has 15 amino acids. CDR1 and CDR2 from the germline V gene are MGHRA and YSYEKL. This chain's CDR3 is CASSSPGVSTDTQYF. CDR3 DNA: TGCGCCAGCAGCTCCCCGGGAGTTAGCACAGATACGCAGTATTTT.

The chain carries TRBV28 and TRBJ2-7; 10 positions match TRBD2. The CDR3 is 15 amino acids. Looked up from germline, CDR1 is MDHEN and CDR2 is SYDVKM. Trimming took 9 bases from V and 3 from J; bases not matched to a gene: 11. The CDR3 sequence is CASISRASGSYEQYF. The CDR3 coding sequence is TGTGCCAGTATCTCCAGGGCTAGCGGGAGCTACGAGCAGTACTTC.

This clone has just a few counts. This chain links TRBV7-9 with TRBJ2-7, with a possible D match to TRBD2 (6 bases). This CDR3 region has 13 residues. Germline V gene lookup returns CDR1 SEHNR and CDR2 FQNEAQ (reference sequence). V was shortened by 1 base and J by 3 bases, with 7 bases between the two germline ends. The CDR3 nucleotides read TGTGCCAGCAGCTTAGGTAGCGGCTACGAGCAGTACTTC. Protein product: CASSLGSGYEQYF.

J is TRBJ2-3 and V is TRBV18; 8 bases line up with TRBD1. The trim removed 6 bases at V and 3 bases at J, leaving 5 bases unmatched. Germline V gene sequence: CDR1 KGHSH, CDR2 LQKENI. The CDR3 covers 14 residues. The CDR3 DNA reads TGTGCCAGCTCGCATGGACAGGGAACAGATACGCAGTATTTT. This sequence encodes CASSHGQGTDTQYF.

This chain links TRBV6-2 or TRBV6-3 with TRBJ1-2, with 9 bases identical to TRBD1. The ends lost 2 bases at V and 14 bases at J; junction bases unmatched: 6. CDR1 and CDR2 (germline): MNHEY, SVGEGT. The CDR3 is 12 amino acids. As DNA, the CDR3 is TGTGCCAGCAGTTACGTGGGACAGGGTTATACCTTC. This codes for CASSYVGQGYTF.

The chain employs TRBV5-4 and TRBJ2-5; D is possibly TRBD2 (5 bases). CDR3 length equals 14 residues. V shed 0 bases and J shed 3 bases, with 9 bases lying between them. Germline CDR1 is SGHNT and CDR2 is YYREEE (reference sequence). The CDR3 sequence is CASSLDGKEETQYF. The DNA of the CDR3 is TGTGCCAGCAGCTTGGACGGGAAGGAAGAGACCCAGTACTTC.

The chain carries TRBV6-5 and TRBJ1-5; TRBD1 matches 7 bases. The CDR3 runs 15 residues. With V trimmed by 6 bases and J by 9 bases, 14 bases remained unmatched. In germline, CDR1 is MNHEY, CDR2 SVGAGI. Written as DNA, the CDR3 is TGTGCCAGCAGACCCCCGGGACAGCCAACGGGGCCCCAGCATTTT. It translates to CASRPPGQPTGPQHF.

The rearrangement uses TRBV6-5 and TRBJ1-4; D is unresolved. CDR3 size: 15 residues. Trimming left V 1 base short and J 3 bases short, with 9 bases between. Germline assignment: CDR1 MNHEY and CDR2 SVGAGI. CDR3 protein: CASSYLQRPNEKLFF. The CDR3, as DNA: TGTGCCAGCAGTTACTTGCAGAGGCCTAATGAAAAACTGTTTTTT.

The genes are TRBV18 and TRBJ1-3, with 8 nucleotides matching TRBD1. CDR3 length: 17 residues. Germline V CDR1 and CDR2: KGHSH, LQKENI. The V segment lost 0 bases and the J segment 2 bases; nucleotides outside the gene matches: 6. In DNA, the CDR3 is TGTGCCAGCTCACCACCAGGACAGGGTCGAGCTGGAAACACCATATATTTT. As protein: CASSPPGQGRAGNTIYF.

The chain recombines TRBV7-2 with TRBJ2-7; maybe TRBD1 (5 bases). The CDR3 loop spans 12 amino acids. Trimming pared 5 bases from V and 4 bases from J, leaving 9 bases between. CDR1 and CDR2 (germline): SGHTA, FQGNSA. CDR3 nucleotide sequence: TGTGCCAGCAGCGAACAGGCGTACGAGCAGTACTTC. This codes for CASSEQAYEQYF.

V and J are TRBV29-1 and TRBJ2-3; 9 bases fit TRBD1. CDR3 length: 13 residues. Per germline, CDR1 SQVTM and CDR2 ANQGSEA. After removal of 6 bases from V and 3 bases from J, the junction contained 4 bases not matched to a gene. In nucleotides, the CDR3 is TGCAGCGTGTCACAGGGGGCAACAGATACGCAGTATTTT. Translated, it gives CSVSQGATDTQYF.

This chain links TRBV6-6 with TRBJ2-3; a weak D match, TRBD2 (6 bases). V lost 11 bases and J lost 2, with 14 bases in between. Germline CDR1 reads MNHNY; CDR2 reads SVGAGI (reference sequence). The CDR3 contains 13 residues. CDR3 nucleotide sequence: TGTGCCGCCGGAGGGAGCTACACAGATACGCAGTATTTT. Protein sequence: CAAGGSYTDTQYF.

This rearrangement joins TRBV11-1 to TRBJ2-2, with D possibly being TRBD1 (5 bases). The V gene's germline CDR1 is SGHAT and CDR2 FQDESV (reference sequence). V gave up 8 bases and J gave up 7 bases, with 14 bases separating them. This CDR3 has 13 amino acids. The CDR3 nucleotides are TGTGCCAGCGAAAGGGGATTCGGCGGGGAGCTGTTTTTT. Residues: CASERGFGGELFF. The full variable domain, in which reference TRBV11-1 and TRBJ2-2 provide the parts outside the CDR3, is EAEVAQSPRYKITEKSQAVAFWCDPISGHATLYWYRQILGQGPELLVQFQDESVVDDSQLPKDRFSAERLKGVDSTLKIQPAELGDSAMYLCASERGFGGELFFGEGSRLTVL.

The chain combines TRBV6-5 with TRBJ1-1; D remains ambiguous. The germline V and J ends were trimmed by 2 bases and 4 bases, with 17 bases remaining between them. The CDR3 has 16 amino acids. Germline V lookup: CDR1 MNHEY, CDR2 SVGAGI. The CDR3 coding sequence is TGTGCCAGCAGTTACGAGCCGACGGGAAGGGTCACTGAAGCTTTCTTT. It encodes CASSYEPTGRVTEAFF.

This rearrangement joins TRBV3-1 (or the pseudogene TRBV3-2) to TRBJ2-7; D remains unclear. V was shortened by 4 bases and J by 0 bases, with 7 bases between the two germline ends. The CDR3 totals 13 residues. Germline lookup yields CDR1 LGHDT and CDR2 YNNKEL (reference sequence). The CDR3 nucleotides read TGTGCCAGCAGCCGGGTAGCCTCCTACGAGCAGTACTTC. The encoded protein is CASSRVASYEQYF.

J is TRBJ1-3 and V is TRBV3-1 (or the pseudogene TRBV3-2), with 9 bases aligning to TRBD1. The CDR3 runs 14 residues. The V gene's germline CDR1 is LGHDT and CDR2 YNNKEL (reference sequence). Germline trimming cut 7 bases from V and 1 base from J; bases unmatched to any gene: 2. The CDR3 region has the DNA TGTGCCAGCACCGACAGGGGGTCTGGAAACACCATATATTTT. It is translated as CASTDRGSGNTIYF.

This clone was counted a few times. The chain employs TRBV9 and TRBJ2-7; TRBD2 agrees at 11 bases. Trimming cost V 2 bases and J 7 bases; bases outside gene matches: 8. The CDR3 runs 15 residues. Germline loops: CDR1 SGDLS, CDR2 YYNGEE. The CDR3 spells CASSVGTSGLLEQYF. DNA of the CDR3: TGTGCCAGCAGCGTCGGGACTAGCGGATTACTGGAGCAGTACTTC.

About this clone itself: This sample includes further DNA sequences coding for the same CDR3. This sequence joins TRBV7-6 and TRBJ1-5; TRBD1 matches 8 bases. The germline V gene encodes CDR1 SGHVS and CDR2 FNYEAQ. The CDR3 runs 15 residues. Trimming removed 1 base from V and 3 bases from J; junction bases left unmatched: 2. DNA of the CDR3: TGTGCCAGCAGCTTAGACAGGGGGTACAATCAGCCCCAGCATTTT. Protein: CASSLDRGYNQPQHF.

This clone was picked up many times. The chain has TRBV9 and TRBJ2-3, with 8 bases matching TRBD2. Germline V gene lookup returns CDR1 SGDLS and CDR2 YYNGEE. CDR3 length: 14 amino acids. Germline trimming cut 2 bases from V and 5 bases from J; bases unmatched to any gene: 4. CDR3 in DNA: TGTGCCAGCAGCGTTAGCGGGAAGTTAGATACGCAGTATTTT. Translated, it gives CASSVSGKLDTQYF. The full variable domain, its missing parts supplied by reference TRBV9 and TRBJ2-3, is DSGVTQTPKHLITATGQRVTLRCSPRSGDLSVYWYQQSLDQGLQFLIQYYNGEERAKGNILERFSAQQFPDLHSELNLSSLELGDSALYFCASSVSGKLDTQYFGPGTRLTVL.

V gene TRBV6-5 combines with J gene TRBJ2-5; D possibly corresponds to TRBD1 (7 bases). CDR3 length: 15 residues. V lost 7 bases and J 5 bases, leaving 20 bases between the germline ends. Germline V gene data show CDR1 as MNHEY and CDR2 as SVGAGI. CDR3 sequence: CASNRGAGAGETQYF. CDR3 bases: TGTGCCAGCAACAGGGGCGCAGGGGCGGGGGAGACCCAGTACTTC.

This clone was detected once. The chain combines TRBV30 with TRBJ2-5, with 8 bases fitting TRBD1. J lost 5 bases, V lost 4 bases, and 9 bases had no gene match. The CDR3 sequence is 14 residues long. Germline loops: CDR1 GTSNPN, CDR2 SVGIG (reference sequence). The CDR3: CAWTLGTGGETQYF. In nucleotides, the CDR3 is TGTGCCTGGACCCTCGGGACAGGAGGCGAGACCCAGTACTTC.